These T cell receptor beta chains were read from a single sample in a study of T cell repertoires in cytomegalovirus infection. Which antigens these TCRs recognize remains unknown. TCRdb reprocessed the reads with MiXCR, giving one entry per CDR3 protein. The data contain 650,000 to 900,000 distinct CDR3 sequences, 25% to 30% of them singletons. The input for sequencing was cultured CD8+ T cells from PBMCs, taken from culture after CMV antigen stimulation. The receptor source for this set is a human donor in good health (CMV status not recorded). Some clones in this sample may be carry-over from other donors' samples. CDR3s include the opening cysteine and the closing phenylalanine or tryptophan. The D gene is left open where the match is weak. Clone size is stated in some rows and not others, as once, few, many or a class when expanded.

NA	NA	TRBJ2-3	TRBV7-2	TGTGCCAGCAGCTTACCAGCAACTAGCACAGATACGCAGTATTTT	CASSLPATSTDTQYF
TRBD2	NA	TRBJ2-1	TRBV7-9	TGTGCCAGCAGCCCCCCCGCTAGCGGGGGAGTCTACAATGAGCAGTTCTTC	CASSPPASGGVYNEQFF
NA	once	TRBJ1-1	TRBV27	TGTGCCAGCAGTTTCGTTTGGAACACTGAAGCTTTCTTT	CASSFVWNTEAFF
NA	NA	TRBJ1-2	TRBV12-3/TRBV12-4	TGTGCCAGCAGTCCTACCCGGACCCTCTTAGCTAACTATGGCTACACCTTC	CASSPTRTLLANYGYTF
NA	few	TRBJ2-1	TRBV7-9	TGTGCCAGCACTCACTCCTACAATGAGCAGTTCTTC	CASTHSYNEQFF
NA	NA	TRBJ2-5	TRBV7-9	TGTGCCACGGACCCGGAGCGGCAAGAGACCCAGTACTTC	CATDPERQETQYF
TRBD2	NA	TRBJ2-1	TRBV29-1	TGCAGCGTTGAAGAATGGCTAGCGGGGTACAATGAGCAGTTCTTC	CSVEEWLAGYNEQFF
TRBD1	few	TRBJ1-5	TRBV7-2	TGTGCCAGCAGACTGACAGGGAAAGATCAGCCCCAGCATTTT	CASRLTGKDQPQHF
TRBD1	NA	TRBJ2-3	TRBV6-5	TGTGCCAGCAGTTACTCGACAGGGTGGACAGATACGCAGTATTTT	CASSYSTGWTDTQYF
NA	few	TRBJ2-3	TRBV7-9	TGTGCCAGCAGCTTCTCCCTGGATACGCAGTATTTT	CASSFSLDTQYF
NA	few	TRBJ2-7	TRBV10-3	TGTGCCATCAGTGAGTTCGGTCTCTACGAGCAGTACTTC	CAISEFGLYEQYF
TRBD1	NA	TRBJ1-5	TRBV29-1	TGCAGCGTAGGAGTAGGGACAGGCCAGCATTTT	CSVGVGTGQHF
NA	NA	TRBJ2-5	TRBV12-3/TRBV12-4	TGTGCCAGCAGTGATCAGGGCCCTCAAGAGACCCAGTACTTC	CASSDQGPQETQYF
TRBD1	many	TRBJ1-5	TRBV12-3/TRBV12-4	TGTGCCAGCACTAACAGTGACAGGGTATCAGCCCCCCAGCATTTT	CASTNSDRVSAPQHF
NA	many	TRBJ1-1	TRBV27	TGTGCCAGCAGTTTACAGTTGAACACTGAAGCTTTCTTT	CASSLQLNTEAFF
TRBD2	NA	TRBJ2-2	TRBV11-2	TGTGCCAGCAGCTTATGGTCTAGCGGGGGGGCGAACGGGGAGCTGTTTTTT	CASSLWSSGGANGELFF
NA	many	TRBJ2-2	TRBV6-2/TRBV6-3	TGTGCCAGCAGTTACGGAGGCCCCACCGGGGAGCTGTTTTTT	CASSYGGPTGELFF
NA	few	TRBJ1-5	TRBV7-2	TGTGCCAGCAGCTCCGGACGGGATAGGGGGTCCCAGCATTTT	CASSSGRDRGSQHF
NA	NA	TRBJ2-3	TRBV6-5	TGTGCCAGCAGTTACTCGCCGGGGGGCACAGATACGCAGTATTTT	CASSYSPGGTDTQYF
TRBD1	NA	TRBJ2-2	TRBV6-4	TGTGCCAGCAGTGAAGGGACAGGGGGTTCCGGGGAGCTGTTTTTT	CASSEGTGGSGELFF
TRBD1	few	TRBJ2-3	TRBV20-1	TGCAGTGCTAGAGAGCTGGGACAGGGCACCGCTGGAGCCCATACGCAGTATTTT	CSARELGQGTAGAHTQYF
NA	few	TRBJ2-1	TRBV7-9	TGTGCCAGCAGCTTAGCCACAACGAGCTCCTACAATGAGCAGTTCTTC	CASSLATTSSYNEQFF
TRBD2	NA	TRBJ2-2	TRBV6-1	TGTGTCTCCACTAGCGGATTTGCCGGGGAGCTGTTTTTT	CVSTSGFAGELFF
NA	NA	TRBJ2-7	TRBV20-1	TGCAGTGCTAGAATTCGGGGCGGCCGCGGAGAGCAGTACTTC	CSARIRGGRGEQYF
NA	few	TRBJ2-1	TRBV7-8	TGTGCCAGCAGCTTAACCCTTACAGGGTACAATGAGCAGTTCTTC	CASSLTLTGYNEQFF
NA	many	TRBJ1-2	TRBV7-3	TGTGCCAGCAGCTCGACAGCTAACTATGGCTACACCTTC	CASSSTANYGYTF
TRBD1	NA	TRBJ2-2	TRBV27	TGTGCCAGCAGTTACACTAGGGGGCTAGACACCGGGGAGCTGTTTTTT	CASSYTRGLDTGELFF
TRBD1	many	TRBJ2-7	TRBV6-6	TGTGCCAGCTCCCATCCGGGACAGAACTCCTACGAGCAGTACTTC	CASSHPGQNSYEQYF
NA	NA	TRBJ1-1	TRBV28	TGTGCCAGCAGTTTTATGGTCCGCAGGGCACAGGACACTGAAGCTTTCTTT	CASSFMVRRAQDTEAFF
TRBD1	once	TRBJ1-3	TRBV13	TGTGCCAGCAGCTTAGGGCCTGGACAGGGGGAAGGAAACACCATATATTTT	CASSLGPGQGEGNTIYF
NA	NA	TRBJ1-2	TRBV7-6	TGTGCCAGCAGCGTACAGGGAGGTAAACATGGCTACACCTTC	CASSVQGGKHGYTF
NA	many	TRBJ2-3	TRBV7-2	TGTGCCAGCAGCTTAGAGGGGGGGGCGTATGGAGATACGCAGTATTTT	CASSLEGGAYGDTQYF
NA	NA	TRBJ2-3	TRBV19	TGTGCCAGTAGATGGGGGACTAGCACAGATACGCAGTATTTT	CASRWGTSTDTQYF
NA	NA	TRBJ1-2	TRBV5-1	TGCGCCAGCAGAGATGAGGTTGGTGGCTACACCTTC	CASRDEVGGYTF
TRBD1	NA	TRBJ1-1	TRBV9	TGTGCCAGCAGCCCTTACGACAGGGGGTTTCCCCCCACTGAAGCTTTCTTT	CASSPYDRGFPPTEAFF
TRBD2	NA	TRBJ2-7	TRBV6-6	TGTGCCAGCAGTTCGACAGCGGGGGGCCCAGCCTACGAGCAGTACTTC	CASSSTAGGPAYEQYF
NA	NA	TRBJ1-2	TRBV12-3/TRBV12-4	TGTGCCAGCAGTTCCAACCCCCACTATGGCTACACCTTC	CASSSNPHYGYTF
NA	many	TRBJ2-1	TRBV7-9	TGTGCCAGCAGCTTAGCTACAGACAATGAGCAGTTCTTC	CASSLATDNEQFF
TRBD1	few	TRBJ2-5	TRBV11-2	TGTGCCAGCAGCTTAGGAGAGGGGGCGATAACTGAGACCCAGTACTTC	CASSLGEGAITETQYF
NA	NA	TRBJ2-3	TRBV2	TGTGCCAGCAGTGATTGGAGGGATACGCAGTATTTT	CASSDWRDTQYF
TRBD1	NA	TRBJ1-1	TRBV11-2	TGTGCCAGCAGCGTTGCCGGGACAGGGCCTAACACTGAAGCTTTCTTT	CASSVAGTGPNTEAFF
TRBD2	few	TRBJ2-1	TRBV7-9	TGTGCCAGCGAGGGGCGGGAGGCCTACAATGAGCAGTTCTTC	CASEGREAYNEQFF
TRBD1	NA	TRBJ2-3	TRBV11-2	TGTGCCAGCAGCCGGCGATCACAGACAGGGGGGCTAACAGATACGCAGTATTTT	CASSRRSQTGGLTDTQYF
TRBD1	NA	TRBJ2-7	TRBV20-1	TGCAGTGCTAGAACCCCTTTAAGACAGGGGGATCGACGTGAGCAGTACTTC	CSARTPLRQGDRREQYF
NA	NA	TRBJ1-5	TRBV7-8	TGTGCCAGCACCCTCCAGGGTAGCAATCAGCCCCAGCATTTT	CASTLQGSNQPQHF
TRBD1	few	TRBJ1-1	TRBV5-1	TGCGCCAGCAGCTTGGGACAGGGGGTCCCTATGAACACTGAAGCTTTCTTT	CASSLGQGVPMNTEAFF
TRBD1	many	TRBJ1-1	TRBV7-9	TGTGCCAGCAGCTCCAGGGGGACGGGGGGGACTGAAGCTTTCTTT	CASSSRGTGGTEAFF